These 23 T cell receptor beta chains were sequenced from one sample in a study of prognosis after radiotherapy for stage I lung cancer. Genomic DNA served as the source from which two-round multiplex PCR generated TCR beta CDR3 amplicons. Amplification during the initial PCR round employed primers specific to each TRBV and TRBJ gene. TCRdb recomputed calls from the multiplex PCR reads with MiXCR, one row per CDR3 protein. The top ten hold roughly 7.5% of the sample, which has about 59,000 distinct CDR3 sequences, about 30% seen once. The sequenced sample was PBMCs, obtained before or after stereotactic body radiation therapy (not recorded which). The receptors come from a donor over 45 with non-small cell lung cancer.

This clonotype showed up many times. The chain carries TRBV6-2 or TRBV6-3 and TRBJ1-3, with D unresolved. Per germline, CDR1 MNHEY and CDR2 SVGEGT. Trimming took 1 base from V and 3 from J, leaving 4 bases between them. This CDR3 contains 13 residues. In nucleotides, the CDR3 is TGTGCCAGCAGTTACTTCGGTGGAAACACCATATATTTT. Translation: CASSYFGGNTIYF.

This clonotype was counted between two and nine times. At one boundary the junction diverges from the germline segment, which might be a read error. The chain uses TRBV7-9 and TRBJ2-3, with TRBD2 identical over 9 bases. The V gene's germline CDR1 is SEHNR and CDR2 FQNEAQ (reference sequence). This CDR3 region has 18 residues. CDR3 coding DNA: TGTGCCGGCAGCGAAACGACCCCGACTAGCGGTTTTTGGGATACGCAGTATTTT. Protein sequence: CAGSETTPTSGFWDTQYF.

There are many counts of this clonotype. J is TRBJ2-3 and V is TRBV28; maybe TRBD2 (7 bases). V was clipped by 7 bases and J by 3 bases, with 14 bases between them. CDR3 size: 14 residues. Germline V gene sequence: CDR1 MDHEN, CDR2 SYDVKM. Written as DNA, the CDR3 is TGTGCCAGCACCTCCGGGGGGCCGACAGATACGCAGTATTTT. Protein sequence: CASTSGGPTDTQYF.

The sample holds many counts of this clonotype. This chain uses TRBV19 with TRBJ1-5, with TRBD1 matching over 10 bases. This CDR3 comprises 13 residues. The germline V gene encodes CDR1 LNHDA and CDR2 SQIVND (reference sequence). The V and J ends lost 6 bases and 9 bases, in that order; junction bases with no gene match: 5. The CDR3 bases are TGTGCCAGTAGCCGGACAGGGGGGGGGCCCCAGCATTTT. It specifies CASSRTGGGPQHF. Drawing the rest from reference TRBV19 and TRBJ1-5, the complete variable domain is DGGITQSPKYLFRKEGQNVTLSCEQNLNHDAMYWYRQDPGQGLRLIYYSQIVNDFQKGDIAEGYSVSREKKESFPLTVTSAQKNPTAFYLCASSRTGGGPQHFGDGTRLSIL.

This clonotype showed up many times. The V call is TRBV12-3 or TRBV12-4, the J call TRBJ1-3, with TRBD1 as a possible D gene (6 bases). This CDR3 contains 15 residues. Trimming removed 8 bases from V and 4 bases from J, with 18 bases in between. CDR3 bases: TGTGCCAGCTTCCGACAGGTTACGGGAGGAAACACCATATATTTT. Its protein is CASFRQVTGGNTIYF.

Regarding this clonotype: This may come from a read error, since a much larger clone is one base off. V usage is TRBV5-1 and J usage is TRBJ2-4, with a possible D match to TRBD2 (5 bases). The germline V gene has CDR1 SGHRS and CDR2 YFSETQ. Trimming removed 0 bases from V and 0 bases from J, with 10 bases in between. This CDR3 comprises 16 residues. CDR3 residues: CASSLENGVAKNIQYF. The CDR3 bases are TGCGCCAGCAGCTTGGAAAACGGGGTAGCCAAAAACATTCAGTACTTC.

This clonotype showed up just once. A read error is likely here: a far larger clone is one base away. The chain employs TRBV27 and TRBJ2-7; no clear D. Germline values: CDR1 MNHEY, CDR2 SMNVEV (reference sequence). The CDR3 spans 12 residues. Trimming pared 6 bases from V and 7 bases from J, leaving 13 bases between. The DNA of the CDR3 is TGTGCCAGCAGGAGCGCTTACAATGAGCAGTACTTC. It translates to CASRSAYNEQYF.

A remark on this clonotype: A much bigger clone sits one base away, suggesting this may be a read error. The V call is TRBV5-1, the J call TRBJ1-1, with no clear D. V lost 2 bases and J 1 base, leaving 12 bases between the germline ends. CDR1 and CDR2 from the germline V gene are SGHRS and YFSETQ. CDR3 length: 15 residues. CDR3 amino acids: CASSFAEGANTEAFF. Written as DNA, the CDR3 is TGCGCCAGCAGCTTCGCCGAGGGAGCGAACACTGAAGCTTTCTTT.

In this sample, this clonotype turned up many times. The chain carries TRBV5-1 and TRBJ1-2; 7 bases are a match to TRBD1. Unmatched junction bases numbered 5, after V lost 0 bases and J lost 9 bases. The CDR3 length is 13 residues. Germline assignment: CDR1 SGHRS and CDR2 YFSETQ. Here the CDR3 DNA reads TGCGCCAGCAGCTTGGGAACAGGGGAAAGCTACACCTTC. This translates into CASSLGTGESYTF.

Many counts were recorded for this clonotype. This rearrangement joins TRBV27 to TRBJ2-7, with 7 bases that match TRBD1. Per the germline V gene, CDR1 is MNHEY and CDR2 is SMNVEV (reference sequence). V was pared by 4 bases and J by 1 base, with 10 bases of the junction left unmatched. This CDR3 is 16 amino acids long. The CDR3 loop reads CASSSPDRQGSYEQYF. CDR3 nucleotide sequence: TGTGCCAGCAGTTCCCCCGATCGACAGGGTTCCTACGAGCAGTACTTC.

This clonotype was observed at least ten times. The J gene is TRBJ1-6, the V gene TRBV30; D is possibly TRBD1 (5 bases). The germline V gene has CDR1 GTSNPN and CDR2 SVGIG (reference sequence). V shed 5 bases and J shed 4 bases, with 9 bases lying between them. The CDR3 is made up of 13 amino acids. CDR3 loop: CAWDSAYNSPLHF. The CDR3 DNA is TGTGCCTGGGACAGTGCATATAATTCACCCCTCCACTTT. The complete variable domain, with remaining parts taken from reference TRBV30 and TRBJ1-6, reads SQTIHQWPATLVQPVGSPLSLECTVEGTSNPNLYWYRQAAGRGLQLLFYSVGIGQISSEVPQNLSASRPQDRQFILSSKKLLLSDSGFYLCAWDSAYNSPLHFGNGTRLTVT.

This clonotype is labeled medium-sized. This rearrangement joins TRBV3-1 to TRBJ1-6; TRBD1 agrees at 8 bases. With V trimmed by 5 bases and J by 6 bases, 3 bases remained unmatched. The germline V gene has CDR1 LGHDT and CDR2 YNNKEL (reference sequence). CDR3 size: 14 residues. Here the CDR3 DNA reads TGTGCCAGCAGCTTAGGACAGGGTAATTCACCCCTCCACTTT. This codes for CASSLGQGNSPLHF.

This clonotype was seen repeatedly, ten times or more. This chain connects TRBV5-1 to TRBJ1-5; D gene ambiguous. Germline CDR1 is SGHRS and CDR2 is YFSETQ. The CDR3 runs to 14 residues. The V gene lost 0 bases and the J gene lost 0 bases, with 4 bases spanning the gap. CDR3 DNA: TGCGCCAGCAGCTTGGGTAGTAGCAATCAGCCCCAGCATTTT. Protein product: CASSLGSSNQPQHF.

This clonotype showed up many times. This chain joins TRBV7-9 and TRBJ2-1, with TRBD1 identical over 8 bases. J was trimmed by 0 bases and V by 6 bases; bases with no gene match: 10. The CDR3 is 17 residues long. Germline loops: CDR1 SEHNR, CDR2 FQNEAQ (reference sequence). The DNA of the CDR3 is TGTGCCAGCAGTGCCGGGACAGGTCTAAGCTCCTACAATGAGCAGTTCTTC. As protein: CASSAGTGLSSYNEQFF.

This clonotype was seen at least ten times. This chain joins TRBV7-2 and TRBJ2-1, with 10 bases aligning to TRBD1. CDR1 is SGHTA, CDR2 FQGNSA, per germline. This CDR3 contains 14 residues. The V segment lost 5 bases and the J segment 6 bases; nucleotides outside the gene matches: 4. CDR3 loop: CASSARDRGNEQFF. The CDR3 DNA reads as TGTGCCAGCAGCGCCAGGGACAGGGGCAATGAGCAGTTCTTC.

This clonotype was recorded at least ten times. The chain uses TRBV6-1 and TRBJ1-4; maybe TRBD1 (5 bases). The CDR3 spans 12 residues. Trimming stripped 7 bases from V and 8 bases from J, with 11 bases between. CDR1 is MNHNS, CDR2 SASEGT, per germline. CDR3 bases: TGTGCCAGCATGAGGGGAAAGGAAAAACTGTTTTTT. Translation gives CASMRGKEKLFF.

As regards this clonotype: This may come from a read error, since a much larger clone is one base off. The chain combines TRBV29-1 with TRBJ1-1; no definite D call. This CDR3 has 10 residues. From germline, CDR1 is SQVTM and CDR2 ANQGSEA. CDR3 residues: CSVSGNEACF. CDR3 in DNA: TGCAGCGTGTCCGGGAACGAAGCTTGCTTT.

This clonotype came up many times. The chain links TRBV11-2 to TRBJ1-2; 7 bases map to TRBD1. The CDR3 runs to 15 residues. The V and J ends lost 1 base and 4 bases, in that order; junction bases with no gene match: 6. From germline, CDR1 is SGHAT and CDR2 FQNNGV. The CDR3 protein is CASSLAAGGAYGYTF. CDR3 nucleotide sequence: TGTGCCAGCAGCTTAGCGGCAGGGGGTGCCTATGGCTACACCTTC.

This clonotype was recorded many times. The CDR3 is CASTPSRVNTEAFF. CDR3 bases: TGTGCCAGCACCCCCAGCCGGGTGAACACTGAAGCTTTCTTT. The V call is TRBV2, the J call TRBJ1-1; D not certain. CDR1 and CDR2 (germline): SNHLY, FYNNEI. CDR3 size: 14 residues. V shed 7 bases and J shed 0 bases, with 12 bases lying between them.

This clonotype was counted at least ten times. V is TRBV6-2 or TRBV6-3 and J is TRBJ2-1; 7 nucleotides align to TRBD2. Germline-derived CDR1 and CDR2 are MNHEY and SVGEGT. CDR3 length: 17 amino acids. Trimming cost V 4 bases and J 0 bases; bases outside gene matches: 9. The CDR3 DNA reads TGTGCCAGCAGTTCTACGACTAGCCGGAGCTCCTACAATGAGCAGTTCTTC. It translates to CASSSTTSRSSYNEQFF.

The chain uses TRBV5-6 and TRBJ2-3; 8 positions agree with TRBD1. Trimming at V came to 0 bases and at J to 3 bases, leaving 6 bases not matched to a gene. The length of the CDR3 is 16 residues. CDR1 is SGHDT and CDR2 is YYEEEE in the germline V gene. The CDR3: CASSLGTGSWTDTQYF. CDR3 coding DNA: TGTGCCAGCAGCTTGGGGACAGGGAGTTGGACAGATACGCAGTATTTT.

As regards this clonotype: A far larger clone is one nucleotide away, so this likely arose from a read error. The chain uses TRBV6-9 and TRBJ2-7; D is perhaps TRBD1 or TRBD2 (5 bases each). The length of the CDR3 is 16 residues. Germline loops: CDR1 MNHGY, CDR2 SVAAGI. The V end was cut by 3 bases, the J end by 7 bases, with 22 bases between. The CDR3 region is CASSYSLSGALQEQYF. The CDR3 region has the DNA TGTGCCAGCAGTTACTCTTTATCCGGGGCTTTACAAGAGCAGTACTTC.

This clonotype was found many times. The chain employs TRBV10-3 and TRBJ2-7; D is unresolved. V was clipped by 3 bases and J by 4 bases, with 4 bases between them. Looked up from germline, CDR1 is ENHRY and CDR2 is SYGVKD. The CDR3 runs 11 residues. The CDR3 sequence: CAISDVYEQYF. The CDR3 bases are TGTGCCATCAGTGACGTGTACGAGCAGTACTTC.